The clone carrying this T cell receptor (beta chain) was seen a handful of times. Its matching antigen is unknown. Per sample, at least 5 micrograms of total RNA were extracted. The V gene lost 5 bases and the J gene lost 2 bases, with 12 bases spanning the gap. Germline CDR1 is SEHNR and CDR2 is FQNEAQ (reference sequence). This CDR3 comprises 14 residues. This record comes from a study of blood T cells in healthy people across ages. Study-wide results and caveats: Older age coincided with a roughly linear decline in TCR beta diversity per million T cells. Strongly correlated with naive T cell percentage was TCR beta diversity.

With a J-beta primer mix and a sample-barcoded 5' primer, a second PCR ran roughly 6 to 11 cycles. TCRdb analysed the 5' RACE reads with MiXCR anew, one entry per CDR3 protein. This table holds roughly 860,000 distinct CDR3 sequences, approximately 67% found once. The gene calls are TRBV7-9 and TRBJ2-5; tentative D call: TRBD2 (6 bases). This sequence originates from a man younger than 40 in good health. Sequenced input: blood. The CDR3 DNA reads as TGTGCCAGCAGCACCTGGGACTCGCAAGAGACCCAGTACTTC. Its protein product is CASSTWDSQETQYF.